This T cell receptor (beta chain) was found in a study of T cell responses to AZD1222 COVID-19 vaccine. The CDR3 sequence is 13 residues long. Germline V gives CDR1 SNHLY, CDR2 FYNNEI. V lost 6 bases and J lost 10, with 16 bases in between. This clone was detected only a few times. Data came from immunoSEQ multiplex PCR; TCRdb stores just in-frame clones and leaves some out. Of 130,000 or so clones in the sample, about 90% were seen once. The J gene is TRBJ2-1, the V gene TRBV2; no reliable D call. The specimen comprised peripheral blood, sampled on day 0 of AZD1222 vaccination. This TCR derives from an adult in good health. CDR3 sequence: CASSIRVNREQFF. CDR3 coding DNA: TGTGCCAGCAGCATCCGGGTCAATCGGGAGCAGTTCTTC.